Shown below are 28 T cell receptor beta chains from a single sample sequenced in a study of shared clonotypes between healthy human individuals (dated by TCRdb to between 2020 and 2021). Library construction relied on the immunoSEQ multiplex PCR assay. TCRdb re-hosts the immuneACCESS table, in-frame sequences only. Its copies lack some clones; in the studies checked, an unresolved V gene accounts for under half of them, and the cause for the rest is not known. The sample yields about 2.3 million clones; just over 90% were counted once. The ten largest make up 0.35% to 0.45% of the sample. The sequenced material came from naive CD4+ T cells from PBMCs. The cell subset or site label on this specimen signifies: CD45RA+ positively selected. The receptors stem from a man aged 18 to 30 in good health. Some clones in this sample may be carry-over from other donors' samples.

The chain carries TRBV30 and TRBJ1-1, with D perhaps matching TRBD1 (5 bases). The V end was cut by 6 bases, the J end by 10 bases, with 18 bases between. The V gene's germline CDR1 is GTSNPN and CDR2 SVGIG (reference sequence). The CDR3 has 12 residues. CDR3 sequence: CACETGTPRAFF. CDR3 in DNA: TGTGCCTGTGAAACCGGGACTCCGCGAGCTTTCTTT.

CDR3 amino acids: CASSTPGLPTYEQYF. CDR3 sequence (DNA): TGTGCCAGTAGTACGCCGGGACTACCGACCTACGAGCAGTACTTC. The V and J genes are TRBV19 and TRBJ2-7; 7 nucleotides match TRBD2. V was clipped by 4 bases and J by 2 bases; unmatched bases: 8. The CDR3 extends over 15 amino acids. Germline V CDR1 and CDR2: LNHDA, SQIVND (reference sequence).

V usage is TRBV28 and J usage is TRBJ2-3, with unresolved D. Germline V gene sequence: CDR1 MDHEN, CDR2 SYDVKM. The CDR3 length is 14 residues. Deletions cut 4 bases from V and 3 bases from J, with 11 bases between. The CDR3 region is CASSWDKLTDTQYF. DNA for the CDR3: TGTGCCAGCAGTTGGGATAAACTAACAGATACGCAGTATTTT.

This sequence joins TRBV19 and TRBJ2-3; maybe TRBD2 (7 bases). In germline, CDR1 is LNHDA, CDR2 SQIVND (reference sequence). CDR3 length: 13 residues. Trimming cost V 5 bases and J 6 bases, with 12 bases left between them. As DNA, the CDR3 is TGTGCCAGTAGTCAGCGGGACACCGATACGCAGTATTTT. As protein: CASSQRDTDTQYF.

This chain uses TRBV12-5 with TRBJ1-1; D is perhaps TRBD1 (5 bases). The V gene's germline CDR1 is LGHNT and CDR2 FRNRAP. The CDR3 has 15 residues. V lost 4 bases to trimming and J lost 1 base, with 13 bases between them. CDR3 nucleotides: TGTGCTAGTGGTTCGCCGGGACCTACGAACACTGAAGCTTTCTTT. It yields the protein CASGSPGPTNTEAFF.

This rearrangement joins TRBV6-1 to TRBJ2-7; D is uncertain. V was cut by 10 bases and J by 0 bases, with 10 bases left in between. The CDR3 loop spans 12 amino acids. Germline CDR1 is MNHNS and CDR2 is SASEGT. CDR3 in DNA: TGTGCCACTGCGGTATTCTCCTACGAGCAGTACTTC. As protein: CATAVFSYEQYF.

As regards this clone: Distinct nucleotide sequences in the sample also encode this CDR3. The chain links TRBV5-1 to TRBJ2-5; maybe TRBD1 (6 bases). Germline values: CDR1 SGHRS, CDR2 YFSETQ. The V end lost 0 bases, the J end lost 3 bases, and 6 bases lay between the germline ends. The CDR3 spans 13 residues. CDR3 loop: CASSLGTEETQYF. The CDR3 bases are TGCGCCAGCAGCTTGGGGACAGAAGAGACCCAGTACTTC.

The CDR3 sequence: CASSSGTGVEYGYTF. CDR3 sequence (DNA): TGTGCCAGCAGCTCCGGGACAGGGGTAGAATATGGCTACACCTTC. The chain employs TRBV7-9 and TRBJ1-2; 10 positions agree with TRBD1. Germline loops: CDR1 SEHNR, CDR2 FQNEAQ (reference sequence). CDR3 length: 15 amino acids. The V and J ends lost 4 bases and 5 bases, in that order; junction bases with no gene match: 7. Full variable domain (rest looked up from reference TRBV7-9 and TRBJ1-2): DTGVSQNPRHKITKRGQNVTFRCDPISEHNRLYWYRQTLGQGPEFLTYFQNEAQLEKSRLLSDRFSAERPKGSFSTLEIQRTEQGDSAMYLCASSSGTGVEYGYTFGSGTRLTVV.

In regard to this clone: A junction end diverges from the germline sequence, so it may reflect a read error. This rearrangement joins TRBV5-4 to TRBJ2-7; a weak D match, TRBD2 (6 bases). The CDR3 runs 13 residues. Germline CDR1 is SGHNT and CDR2 is YYREEE (reference sequence). The chain's CDR3 is CASSLGAGLMLNF. CDR3 nucleotides: TGTGCCAGCAGCTTGGGAGCGGGTCTTATGTTGAACTTC.

This chain joins TRBV4-1 and TRBJ1-2; a weak D match, TRBD1 (6 bases). CDR3 length equals 16 residues. Germline V gene sequence: CDR1 MGHRA, CDR2 YSYEKL. Between the trimmed V and J ends, which lost 0 bases and 2 bases, there was a span of 13 bases. The CDR3 region has the DNA TGCGCCAGCAGCCAAGACATCAGGGGAGCGAACTATGGCTACACCTTC. This codes for CASSQDIRGANYGYTF.

A note on this clone: The identical CDR3 is also encoded by other nucleotide sequences in the sample. This sequence joins TRBV7-9 and TRBJ2-7; 11 bases match TRBD2. The CDR3 has 15 amino acids. Germline V gene data show CDR1 as SEHNR and CDR2 as FQNEAQ (reference sequence). V was pared by 5 bases and J by 2 bases, with 5 bases of the junction left unmatched. The CDR3 is CASSPRTSGPYEQYF. CDR3 in DNA: TGTGCCAGCAGCCCCCGGACTAGCGGGCCCTACGAGCAGTACTTC.

This chain links TRBV19 with TRBJ2-1; 8 nucleotides line up with TRBD2. This CDR3 region has 16 residues. Trimming took 3 bases from V and 6 from J; bases not matched to a gene: 10. CDR1 is LNHDA and CDR2 is SQIVND in the germline V gene (reference sequence). The CDR3 coding sequence is TGTGCCAGTAGTATTCAATTCCGGGGGGGCCTCAATGAGCAGTTCTTC. It codes for CASSIQFRGGLNEQFF.

Details on this clone: Other nucleotide sequences from this sample produce the same CDR3. V is TRBV10-3 and J is TRBJ1-2, with D perhaps matching TRBD1 (5 bases). V shed 6 bases and J shed 4 bases, with 12 bases lying between them. This CDR3 has 13 amino acids. The V gene's germline CDR1 is ENHRY and CDR2 SYGVKD. CDR3 region: CAISAGTGYGYTF. In DNA, the CDR3 is TGTGCCATCAGCGCCGGGACCGGCTATGGCTACACCTTC.

The chain recombines TRBV6-5 with TRBJ1-6; D perhaps matches TRBD1 (6 bases). This CDR3 spans 12 amino acids. Germline loops: CDR1 MNHEY, CDR2 SVGAGI. V was clipped by 8 bases and J by 7 bases, with 9 bases between them. CDR3 nucleotides: TGTGCCAGCCAGGGGAAGAATTCACCCCTCCACTTT. Translated: CASQGKNSPLHF.

Details on this clone: The sample contains more than one DNA sequence encoding this CDR3. This chain links TRBV5-1 with TRBJ2-7, with 7 nucleotides matching TRBD2. Unmatched junction bases numbered 1, after V lost 4 bases and J lost 3 bases. Per germline, CDR1 SGHRS and CDR2 YFSETQ. The CDR3 is made up of 12 amino acids. The CDR3 spells CASSRDYYEQYF. The CDR3 coding sequence is TGCGCCAGCAGCAGGGACTACTACGAGCAGTACTTC.

Turning to this clone: This sample includes further DNA sequences coding for the same CDR3. The chain combines TRBV19 with TRBJ1-5; D not certain. The length of the CDR3 is 14 residues. V was trimmed by 3 bases and J by 4 bases, leaving 10 bases between them. Germline V gene data show CDR1 as LNHDA and CDR2 as SQIVND (reference sequence). DNA for the CDR3: TGTGCCAGTAGTATTTTAGGTCGGAATCAGCCCCAGCATTTT. Residues: CASSILGRNQPQHF.

The chain employs TRBV10-1 and TRBJ1-1; D is ambiguous. The V end lost 6 bases, the J end lost 2 bases, and 10 bases lay between the germline ends. The CDR3 consists of 13 residues. CDR1 WNHNN and CDR2 SYGVQD come from the germline V gene (reference sequence). CDR3 in DNA: TGCGCCAGCAGAGCGGATGGTAACACTGAAGCTTTCTTT. Translation: CASRADGNTEAFF.

CDR3 protein: CASSRQGNFYDTQYF. The CDR3 DNA sequence: TGCGCCAGCAGCCGGCAGGGCAATTTTTACGATACGCAGTATTTT. The V and J genes are TRBV4-1 and TRBJ2-3, with D perhaps matching TRBD1 (5 bases). Germline loops: CDR1 MGHRA, CDR2 YSYEKL. V lost 4 bases to trimming and J lost 6 bases, with 17 bases between them. This CDR3 is 15 amino acids long.

This chain links TRBV2 with TRBJ2-3; D tentatively reads TRBD1 or TRBD2 (5 bases each). Trimming stripped 7 bases from V and 1 base from J, with 12 bases between. Germline assignment: CDR1 SNHLY and CDR2 FYNNEI. CDR3 size: 14 residues. CDR3 nucleotide sequence: TGTGCCAGCACACCGAGGGGCCGCACAGATACGCAGTATTTT. It encodes CASTPRGRTDTQYF.

The chain links TRBV7-3 to TRBJ2-7; 13 nucleotides line up with TRBD2. J was trimmed by 3 bases and V by 2 bases; bases with no gene match: 10. This CDR3 is built from 18 residues. The germline CDR1 and CDR2 sequences are SGHTA and FQGTGA. Here the CDR3 DNA reads TGTGCCAGCAGCTTACGAGGGACTAGCGGGGAAGACTTCTACGAGCAGTACTTC. Protein sequence: CASSLRGTSGEDFYEQYF.

V and J are TRBV6-6 and TRBJ1-2; D might be TRBD1 (5 bases). The germline V gene has CDR1 MNHNY and CDR2 SVGAGI (reference sequence). This CDR3 spans 14 amino acids. V shed 0 bases and J shed 2 bases, with 7 bases lying between them. The CDR3 DNA sequence: TGTGCCAGCAGTTACTCGGGGCCAAACTATGGCTACACCTTC. Translation gives CASSYSGPNYGYTF.

The chain joins TRBV27 to TRBJ2-7; perhaps TRBD2 as D (5 bases). The CDR3 has 13 residues. Germline V gives CDR1 MNHEY, CDR2 SMNVEV (reference sequence). V was clipped by 5 bases and J by 6 bases, with 14 bases between them. CDR3 in DNA: TGTGCCAGCAGTCCAACCTCGAGGGCCGAGCAGTACTTC. It specifies CASSPTSRAEQYF.

DNA of the CDR3: TGTGCCAGCAGCCGTTCACCAGGGGCAATGGAGCAGTACTTC. Its protein is CASSRSPGAMEQYF. The chain has TRBV11-3 and TRBJ2-7; maybe TRBD1 (6 bases). The CDR3 contains 14 residues. Trimming stripped 5 bases from V and 7 bases from J, with 18 bases between. Germline V gives CDR1 SGHNT, CDR2 YENEEA.

The V gene is TRBV9, the J gene TRBJ1-4, with 7 bases that match TRBD1. The CDR3 runs to 15 residues. With V trimmed by 5 bases and J by 10 bases, 14 bases remained unmatched. Looked up from germline, CDR1 is SGDLS and CDR2 is YYNGEE. In DNA, the CDR3 is TGTGCCAGCAGTGGGGGAGAGGGGGCACGAGGAAAACTGTTTTTT. It translates to CASSGGEGARGKLFF.

The J gene is TRBJ2-5, the V gene TRBV7-6, with D uncertain. The CDR3 contains 12 residues. CDR1 and CDR2 (germline): SGHVS, FNYEAQ. Trimming cost V 1 base and J 6 bases, with 6 bases left between them. The CDR3 region has the DNA TGTGCCAGCAGCTTAGATATGAAGACCCAGTACTTC. Amino acids: CASSLDMKTQYF.

The chain links TRBV5-1 to TRBJ2-5, with 7 positions matching TRBD1. Germline CDR1 reads SGHRS; CDR2 reads YFSETQ. The length of the CDR3 is 13 residues. J was trimmed by 4 bases and V by 2 bases; bases with no gene match: 2. The CDR3 bases are TGCGCCAGCAGCTTCGACAGGGCAGAGACCCAGTACTTC. The encoded protein is CASSFDRAETQYF.

This clone was found a few times. V is TRBV7-6 and J is TRBJ1-5; D is unresolved. The CDR3 is 13 amino acids. V was clipped by 4 bases and J by 4 bases, with 8 bases between them. Germline CDR1 is SGHVS and CDR2 is FNYEAQ. CDR3 coding DNA: TGTGCCAGCAGCTCTCAACTAAATCAGCCCCAGCATTTT. Translating it yields CASSSQLNQPQHF.

The chain employs TRBV30 and TRBJ1-5, with D perhaps TRBD1 (6 bases). V lost 0 bases and J lost 0, with 12 bases in between. The germline V gene encodes CDR1 GTSNPN and CDR2 SVGIG (reference sequence). The CDR3 runs to 16 residues. The CDR3 spells CAWSVRTAYSNQPQHF. As DNA, the CDR3 is TGTGCCTGGAGTGTACGGACAGCTTATAGCAATCAGCCCCAGCATTTT.